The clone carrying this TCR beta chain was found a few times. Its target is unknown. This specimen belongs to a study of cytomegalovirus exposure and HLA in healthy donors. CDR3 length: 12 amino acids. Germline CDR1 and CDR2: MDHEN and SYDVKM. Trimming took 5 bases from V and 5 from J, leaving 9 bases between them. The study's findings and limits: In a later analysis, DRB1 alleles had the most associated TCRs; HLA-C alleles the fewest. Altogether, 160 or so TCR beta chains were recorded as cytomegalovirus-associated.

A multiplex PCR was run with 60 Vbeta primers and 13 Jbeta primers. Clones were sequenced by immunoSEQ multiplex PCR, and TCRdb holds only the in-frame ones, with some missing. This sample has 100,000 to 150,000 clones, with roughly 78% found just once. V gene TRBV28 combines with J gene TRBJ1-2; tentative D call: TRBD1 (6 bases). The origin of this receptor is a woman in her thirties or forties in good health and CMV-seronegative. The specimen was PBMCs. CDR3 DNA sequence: TGTGCCAGCAGTGCACAGGGATATGGCTACACCTTC. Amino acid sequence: CASSAQGYGYTF.